The 9 T cell receptor beta chains given below trace back to one sample, sequenced in a study of identical twins. One entry per CDR3 protein results from TCRdb running MiXCR on the 5' RACE reads. This sample has some 300,000 distinct CDR3 sequences; 9% to 15% occur once, and the top ten carry about 7%. These data were also reused for a study on yellow fever vaccine responses in identical twins.

The specimen was CD8+ T cells sorted from blood. The receptor set was obtained from a woman between 18 and 29 years old in good health.

J is TRBJ2-2 and V is TRBV20-1; tentative D call: TRBD1 (6 bases). Germline CDR1 and CDR2: DFQATT and SNEGSKA (reference sequence). Trimming took off 6 bases at V and 6 bases at J, with 8 bases between the two ends. The CDR3 is 11 residues long. The CDR3 reads CSAPGAGELFF. DNA of the CDR3: TGCAGTGCACCAGGGGCCGGGGAGCTGTTTTTT.

V is TRBV2 and J is TRBJ1-2, with D possibly being TRBD1 (6 bases). Per germline, CDR1 SNHLY and CDR2 FYNNEI. The V end lost 8 bases, the J end lost 4 bases, and 14 bases lay between the germline ends. CDR3 length equals 13 residues. The CDR3 here is CASQGRVVYGYTF. The CDR3 DNA is TGTGCCAGCCAGGGGAGGGTAGTCTATGGCTACACCTTC.

This clonotype was observed a handful of times. This chain connects TRBV12-3 or TRBV12-4 to TRBJ2-3; D gene unclear. Between the trimmed V and J ends, which lost 5 bases and 4 bases, there was a span of 16 bases. The CDR3 covers 15 residues. CDR3: CASSIRAGRPDTQYF. The CDR3, as DNA: TGTGCCAGCAGTATTCGGGCAGGCCGTCCAGATACGCAGTATTTT.

This clonotype was observed a handful of times. The CDR3 DNA is TGCGCCAGCAGCAAGGATGGGGGACAGGGCCCTAACGGGGAGCTGTTTTTT. Translating gives CASSKDGGQGPNGELFF. The chain carries TRBV5-1 and TRBJ2-2; 9 bases agree with TRBD1. V was pared by 4 bases and J by 7 bases, with 14 bases of the junction left unmatched. The CDR3 is 17 amino acids. CDR1 is SGHRS, CDR2 YFSETQ, per germline.

This clonotype was seen more than once but under ten times. This chain links TRBV5-5 with TRBJ2-7; D is unresolved. Germline CDR1 SGHKS, CDR2 YYEKEE (reference sequence). The CDR3 spans 13 residues. V was trimmed by 5 bases and J by 1 base, leaving 10 bases between them. This CDR3 is CASSPTESYEQYV. The CDR3 nucleotides are TGTGCCAGCAGTCCTACAGAGTCCTACGAGCAGTACGTC.

The CDR3 sequence is CASSTGTSEIYEQYF. CDR3 nucleotide sequence: TGTGCCAGCAGCACCGGGACTAGCGAAATCTACGAGCAGTACTTC. The V call is TRBV7-9, the J call TRBJ2-7; 10 bases map to TRBD2. With V trimmed by 5 bases and J by 3 bases, 7 bases remained unmatched. The V gene's germline CDR1 is SEHNR and CDR2 FQNEAQ (reference sequence). The CDR3 extends over 15 amino acids. The full variable domain, rest sourced from reference TRBV7-9 and TRBJ2-7, is DTGVSQNPRHKITKRGQNVTFRCDPISEHNRLYWYRQTLGQGPEFLTYFQNEAQLEKSRLLSDRFSAERPKGSFSTLEIQRTEQGDSAMYLCASSTGTSEIYEQYFGPGTRLTVT.

This clonotype was seen repeatedly, ten times or more. The rearrangement uses TRBV12-3 or TRBV12-4 and TRBJ2-1, with TRBD2 matching over 7 bases. Losses at the gene ends were 7 bases for V and 0 bases for J; bases not matched to a gene: 9. The length of the CDR3 is 16 residues. The CDR3 DNA is TGTGCCAGCACATCCCCGGGCGGGAGCTCCTACAATGAGCAGTTCTTC. Translating it yields CASTSPGGSSYNEQFF.

In its sample, this clonotype was seen a few times. The genes are TRBV6-1 and TRBJ2-1, with TRBD2 as a possible D gene (7 bases). Germline V gene sequence: CDR1 MNHNS, CDR2 SASEGT. Trimming removed 7 bases at V and 6 bases at J, with 31 bases between. The CDR3 has 19 residues. Here the CDR3 reads CASTEWGPGGGSPGNEQFF. The CDR3 nucleotides read TGTGCCAGCACCGAGTGGGGCCCGGGGGGCGGGAGCCCAGGCAATGAGCAGTTCTTC.

Turning to this clonotype: The DNA is omitted, as the CDR3 cannot be located on it reliably, and the CDR3 follows TCRdb's listing. The V call is TRBV6-1, the J call TRBJ2-3; TRBD1 was called by the table and not checked on the DNA. Germline CDR1 reads MNHNS; CDR2 reads SASEGT. Termini included, the CDR3 measures 15 amino acids. CDR3 sequence: CASTSGTYLRDTQYF.